The 18 T cell receptor beta chains below all came from one sample that was sequenced in a study of OX40 agonist ivuxolimab in advanced cancers. Repertoires were generated with immunoSEQ multiplex PCR, while TCRdb's copy carries only in-frame clones and drops some. The sample holds 50,000 to 60,000 clones, approximately 83% seen once. The sequencing here drew on CD4+ or CD8+ T cells sorted from blood, taken in a trial of the OX40 agonist ivuxolimab. Receptor source: an adult with an advanced solid tumor such as melanoma, head and neck, liver or kidney cancer.

This clone was observed a few times. The rearrangement uses TRBV18 and TRBJ1-5; D not resolved. Trimming removed 6 bases from V and 3 bases from J, with 9 bases in between. CDR3 length: 13 residues. The germline V gene has CDR1 KGHSH and CDR2 LQKENI. Written as DNA, the CDR3 is TGTGCCAGCTCCCCGTTGGACAATCAGCCCCAGCATTTT. Protein product: CASSPLDNQPQHF.

The gene calls are TRBV4-1 and TRBJ2-3; 10 bases are shared with TRBD2. The germline gives CDR1 MGHRA, CDR2 YSYEKL. This CDR3 has 15 amino acids. The V segment lost 7 bases and the J segment 3 bases; nucleotides outside the gene matches: 7. The CDR3 nucleotides read TGCGCCAGCAAAACGGGACTAGCGTTTACAGATACGCAGTATTTT. This gives the protein CASKTGLAFTDTQYF.

There are a few counts of this clone. The same CDR3 arises from other DNA sequences in this sample as well. The genes are TRBV7-6 and TRBJ2-7, with D possibly matching TRBD1 (6 bases). The CDR3 length is 12 residues. V lost 4 bases and J 6 bases, leaving 10 bases between the germline ends. Germline V lookup: CDR1 SGHVS, CDR2 FNYEAQ. The DNA of the CDR3 is TGTGCCAGCAGCTCCGGGACACTCGAGCAGTACTTC. Amino acids: CASSSGTLEQYF.

This rearrangement joins TRBV28 to TRBJ2-3, with 7 bases fitting TRBD2. V lost 8 bases and J lost 1; bases outside the gene matches: 9. Germline-derived CDR1 and CDR2 are MDHEN and SYDVKM. The CDR3 length is 15 residues. CDR3 nucleotide sequence: TGTGCCAGCCGAACCCACGCGGGAGGCACAGATACGCAGTATTTT. It specifies CASRTHAGGTDTQYF.

The V call is TRBV7-9, the J call TRBJ1-1; D is possibly TRBD1 (6 bases). CDR1 and CDR2 (germline): SEHNR, FQNEAQ (reference sequence). The CDR3 covers 15 residues. Deletions cut 5 bases from V and 1 base from J, with 14 bases between. In DNA form, the CDR3 reads TGTGCCAGCAGCAAATCGGGGGGCCCGAACACTGAAGCTTTCTTT. Residues: CASSKSGGPNTEAFF.

The chain has TRBV6-1 and TRBJ1-5; D is unclear. Germline V gene lookup returns CDR1 MNHNS and CDR2 SASEGT. The CDR3 extends over 14 amino acids. Trimming left V 5 bases short and J 0 bases short, with 8 bases between. The CDR3 sequence: CASSKSDSNQPQHF. DNA of the CDR3: TGTGCCAGCAGTAAGTCAGATAGCAATCAGCCCCAGCATTTT.

This clone was detected only a few times. The rearrangement joins TRBV7-9 to TRBJ2-7, with unresolved D. Germline V CDR1 and CDR2: SEHNR, FQNEAQ (reference sequence). V gave up 2 bases and J gave up 1 base, with 15 bases separating them. This CDR3 comprises 16 residues. The CDR3 is CASSLMAGGRSYEQYF. The DNA of the CDR3 is TGTGCCAGCAGCTTAATGGCCGGTGGCAGATCCTACGAGCAGTACTTC. Combining the CDR3 with reference TRBV7-9 and TRBJ2-7 gives the whole variable domain DTGVSQNPRHKITKRGQNVTFRCDPISEHNRLYWYRQTLGQGPEFLTYFQNEAQLEKSRLLSDRFSAERPKGSFSTLEIQRTEQGDSAMYLCASSLMAGGRSYEQYFGPGTRLTVT.

This rearrangement joins TRBV9 to TRBJ2-7; D assignment may be TRBD1 or TRBD2 (5 bases each). Looked up from germline, CDR1 is SGDLS and CDR2 is YYNGEE. This CDR3 comprises 16 residues. Trimming cost V 4 bases and J 1 base, with 18 bases left between them. The CDR3 DNA reads TGTGCCAGCAGCTCCCGGGGTGACAGCCTATCCTACGAGCAGTACTTC. Encoded protein: CASSSRGDSLSYEQYF.

The chain links TRBV18 to TRBJ2-1, with D unclear. The ends were cut back, 6 bases at V and 2 bases at J, with 14 bases in the middle. Germline V gene lookup returns CDR1 KGHSH and CDR2 LQKENI. The CDR3 has 15 residues. CDR3 bases: TGTGCCAGCTCCTCTGCCTCCAGCGCCTACAATGAGCAGTTCTTC. Protein product: CASSSASSAYNEQFF.

V gene TRBV29-1 combines with J gene TRBJ1-1; perhaps TRBD1 as D (6 bases). The germline V and J ends were trimmed by 7 bases and 2 bases, with 14 bases remaining between them. The CDR3 is 13 residues long. CDR1 is SQVTM and CDR2 is ANQGSEA in the germline V gene. CDR3 DNA: TGCAGCGGCGGGGACATTCGAAACACTGAAGCTTTCTTT. Protein product: CSGGDIRNTEAFF.

The chain uses TRBV2 and TRBJ2-7; D unclear. This CDR3 comprises 19 residues. Between the trimmed V and J ends, which lost 4 bases and 3 bases, there was a span of 28 bases. CDR1 SNHLY and CDR2 FYNNEI come from the germline V gene. CDR3 sequence: CASSGPPSLSGLDGYEQYF. The CDR3 DNA sequence: TGTGCCAGCAGTGGGCCCCCATCTTTAAGTGGCCTAGACGGCTACGAGCAGTACTTC.

The rearrangement links TRBV4-1 to TRBJ1-2, with D maybe TRBD1 (6 bases). With 4 bases removed from V and 4 bases from J, the gap between germline ends came to 16 bases. The CDR3 is 15 residues long. From germline, CDR1 is MGHRA and CDR2 YSYEKL. CDR3 region: CASSPMTGLGYGYTF. The CDR3 region has the DNA TGCGCCAGCAGCCCCATGACAGGTCTAGGCTATGGCTACACCTTC.

This chain links TRBV5-1 with TRBJ2-7, with 8 nucleotides matching TRBD2. CDR1 and CDR2 (germline): SGHRS, YFSETQ. The CDR3 is 15 residues long. The trim removed 2 bases at V and 1 base at J, leaving 5 bases unmatched. The CDR3 region has the DNA TGCGCCAGCAGCTTAGGTCTAGCGGGTTCCTACGAGCAGTACTTC. Translation gives CASSLGLAGSYEQYF. The variable domain in full, completed from reference TRBV5-1 and TRBJ2-7, reads KAGVTQTPRYLIKTRGQQVTLSCSPISGHRSVSWYQQTPGQGLQFLFEYFSETQRNKGNFPGRFSGRQFSNSRSEMNVSTLELGDSALYLCASSLGLAGSYEQYFGPGTRLTVT.

The chain carries TRBV21-1 and TRBJ2-7; the table calls TRBD2, which could not be checked here. TRBV21-1 is recorded as a pseudogene. The CDR3 runs to 16 residues. The CDR3 sequence: CASSKGSNWVAREQYF. The CDR3 region has the DNA TGTGCCAGCAGCAAAGGGTCGAACTGGGTAGCGAGGGAGCAGTACTTC.

For the CDR3, the DNA is TGTGCCAGCAGTTTCTTGACAGGGGGCGCGGAAGAGACCCAGTACTTC. This gives the protein CASSFLTGGAEETQYF. The chain combines TRBV28 with TRBJ2-5; 10 bases fit TRBD1. The V segment lost 3 bases and the J segment 3 bases; nucleotides outside the gene matches: 7. The CDR3 totals 16 residues. Germline values: CDR1 MDHEN, CDR2 SYDVKM.

The chain is built from TRBV4-2 and TRBJ2-6; TRBD1 agrees at 7 bases. The ends lost 0 bases at V and 4 bases at J; junction bases unmatched: 0. Germline V gene sequence: CDR1 LGHNA, CDR2 YNFKEQ. The CDR3 runs to 15 residues. CDR3 amino acids: CASSQDRGGANVLTF. The DNA of the CDR3 is TGTGCCAGCAGCCAAGACAGGGGGGGGGCCAACGTCCTGACTTTC.

The chain combines TRBV14 with TRBJ2-7; TRBD2 aligns across 8 bases. The V segment lost 3 bases and the J segment 3 bases; nucleotides outside the gene matches: 7. CDR1 is SGHDN, CDR2 FVKESK, per germline. CDR3 length: 15 residues. CDR3: CASSHRTSGDYEQYF. The DNA for the CDR3 is TGTGCCAGCAGCCACAGAACTAGCGGAGACTACGAGCAGTACTTC.

DNA for the CDR3: TGTGCCAGCTCTCCAACAGGGGCTTCTGGGGCCAACGTCCTGACTTTC. This sequence encodes CASSPTGASGANVLTF. This sequence joins TRBV18 and TRBJ2-6; TRBD1 agrees at 7 bases. CDR3 length equals 16 residues. The V segment lost 6 bases and the J segment 1 base; nucleotides outside the gene matches: 6. Germline CDR1 and CDR2: KGHSH and LQKENI.